The 23 T cell receptor beta chains presented below share a single source sample, sequenced in a study of blood T cell repertoires in COVID-19. Repertoires were generated with immunoSEQ multiplex PCR, while TCRdb's copy carries only in-frame clones and drops some. The sample consists of tens of thousands of clones, around 73% of them appearing once. Sequencing was done on a sample of peripheral blood. These receptor sequences come from a man aged 80 or over with acute or convalescent COVID-19.

The V gene is TRBV9, the J gene TRBJ2-3, with 7 positions matching TRBD1. The CDR3 has 16 amino acids. The V gene's germline CDR1 is SGDLS and CDR2 YYNGEE. Germline trimming cut 5 bases from V and 2 bases from J; bases unmatched to any gene: 11. The CDR3 DNA reads as TGTGCCAGCAGTTTACAGGGGTTCACTTTCACAGATACGCAGTATTTT. This gives the protein CASSLQGFTFTDTQYF. Full variable domain (missing parts from reference TRBV9 and TRBJ2-3): DSGVTQTPKHLITATGQRVTLRCSPRSGDLSVYWYQQSLDQGLQFLIQYYNGEERAKGNILERFSAQQFPDLHSELNLSSLELGDSALYFCASSLQGFTFTDTQYFGPGTRLTVL.

The chain uses TRBV3-1 (or the pseudogene TRBV3-2) and TRBJ1-2; D perhaps matches TRBD1 (6 bases). Germline CDR1 LGHDT, CDR2 YNNKEL (reference sequence). V lost 1 base, J lost 4 bases, and 16 bases lay in between. The CDR3 sequence is 16 residues long. In DNA, the CDR3 is TGTGCCAGCAGCCAAGGGGGTGGGGGCAGGGGCTATGGCTACACCTTC. This translates into CASSQGGGGRGYGYTF.

This chain links TRBV11-3 with TRBJ1-1, with D unclear. Between the trimmed V and J ends, which lost 2 bases and 0 bases, there was a span of 4 bases. The CDR3 runs 13 residues. Germline V lookup: CDR1 SGHNT, CDR2 YENEEA. The CDR3 DNA reads TGTGCCAGCAGCTTATCAGTGAACACTGAAGCTTTCTTT. Amino acid sequence: CASSLSVNTEAFF.

CDR3 DNA sequence: TGTGCCAGTAGGGGATACCGGGACTCTGGAAACACCATATATTTT. This translates into CASRGYRDSGNTIYF. V is TRBV19 and J is TRBJ1-3; D is unclear. Germline loops: CDR1 LNHDA, CDR2 SQIVND (reference sequence). The CDR3 runs 15 residues. Trimming cost V 6 bases and J 0 bases, with 12 bases left between them.

The chain links TRBV5-6 to TRBJ1-3; 7 bases fit TRBD1. The CDR3 has 18 amino acids. Trimming removed 4 bases from V and 0 bases from J; junction bases left unmatched: 13. Germline loops: CDR1 SGHDT, CDR2 YYEEEE. CDR3 nucleotide sequence: TGTGCCAGCAGCCCCTGGGACAGCCAGATCAACTCTGGAAACACCATATATTTT. Translating it yields CASSPWDSQINSGNTIYF.

This chain connects TRBV6-2 or TRBV6-3 to TRBJ1-1; unclear D gene. The CDR3 runs 14 residues. Trimming pared 4 bases from V and 1 base from J, leaving 10 bases between. The germline gives CDR1 MNHEY, CDR2 SVGEGT. The CDR3 sequence: CASSFPSPNTEAFF. CDR3 bases: TGTGCCAGCAGTTTCCCAAGCCCGAACACTGAAGCTTTCTTT.

CDR3 bases: TGTGCCAGCTCGGGGGCAGGGGGACTCGGAGGCTATGGCTACACCTTC. Amino acids: CASSGAGGLGGYGYTF. The chain carries TRBV19 and TRBJ1-2, with 7 positions matching TRBD1. The CDR3 runs to 16 residues. After removal of 9 bases from V and 4 bases from J, the junction contained 17 bases not matched to a gene. Looked up from germline, CDR1 is LNHDA and CDR2 is SQIVND (reference sequence).

The chain joins TRBV18 to TRBJ1-1, with a weak D call TRBD1 (6 bases). The germline CDR1 and CDR2 sequences are KGHSH and LQKENI. The V and J ends lost 3 bases and 6 bases respectively, with 11 bases between them. This CDR3 comprises 13 residues. The CDR3 here is CASSPHREAEAFF. The CDR3 DNA reads TGTGCCAGCTCACCTCACAGGGAAGCTGAAGCTTTCTTT.

V gene TRBV9 combines with J gene TRBJ2-3, with 11 positions matching TRBD2. The CDR3 covers 15 residues. V lost 4 bases to trimming and J lost 8 bases; unmatched junction nucleotides: 9. CDR1 SGDLS and CDR2 YYNGEE come from the germline V gene. CDR3 DNA sequence: TGTGCCAGCAGCCCAGGACTAGCGGGCGGGGGTACGCAGTATTTT. Its translation is CASSPGLAGGGTQYF.

The chain recombines TRBV28 with TRBJ1-5; D might be TRBD1 (6 bases). Germline loops: CDR1 MDHEN, CDR2 SYDVKM. Trimming pared 6 bases from V and 3 bases from J, leaving 15 bases between. This CDR3 has 15 residues. CDR3 amino acids: CASSYTPGVNQPQHF. The CDR3 DNA is TGTGCCAGCAGCTATACCCCAGGGGTCAATCAGCCCCAGCATTTT.

The chain links TRBV5-1 to TRBJ2-1; 9 bases line up with TRBD2. V shed 3 bases, J shed 5 bases, and the junction held 6 bases outside the gene matches. CDR1 SGHRS and CDR2 YFSETQ come from the germline V gene. There are 15 residues in the CDR3. The CDR3 region has the DNA TGCGCCAGCAGCTCCCTAGCGGGAACTGACAATGAGCAGTTCTTC. Translation: CASSSLAGTDNEQFF.

V and J are TRBV30 and TRBJ1-6, with D uncertain. The germline V gene has CDR1 GTSNPN and CDR2 SVGIG (reference sequence). This CDR3 region has 16 residues. Trimming pared 0 bases from V and 5 bases from J, leaving 14 bases between. The CDR3 is CAWSVPGSEHNSPLHF. In DNA form, the CDR3 reads TGTGCCTGGAGTGTACCCGGCAGCGAGCATAATTCACCCCTCCACTTT.

The rearrangement uses TRBV30 and TRBJ2-1; D is possibly TRBD2 (6 bases). Trimming stripped 1 base from V and 8 bases from J, with 15 bases between. CDR3 length equals 14 residues. Germline loops: CDR1 GTSNPN, CDR2 SVGIG (reference sequence). CDR3 DNA: TGTGCCTGGAGTGGGGGCGGGACGCAACATGAGCAGTTCTTC. Translating gives CAWSGGGTQHEQFF.

V is TRBV11-3 and J is TRBJ2-3; 12 bases agree with TRBD1. The CDR3 consists of 15 residues. V lost 2 bases, J lost 11 bases, and 8 bases stayed unmatched. Per the germline V gene, CDR1 is SGHNT and CDR2 is YENEEA. In DNA form, the CDR3 reads TGTGCCAGCAGCTTATCGGGACAGGGGGCCGCAATGCAGTATTTT. Translated: CASSLSGQGAAMQYF.

Only one count was recorded for this clone. The chain carries TRBV29-1 and TRBJ1-5; no firm D call. The V gene's germline CDR1 is SQVTM and CDR2 ANQGSEA. The ends were cut back, 0 bases at V and 3 bases at J, with 6 bases in the middle. The CDR3 runs 13 residues. CDR3 region: CSVEEGHNQPQHF. CDR3 DNA: TGCAGCGTTGAAGAGGGCCACAATCAGCCCCAGCATTTT.

The chain couples TRBV3-1 (or the pseudogene TRBV3-2) to TRBJ1-1; D is possibly TRBD1 (5 bases). CDR1 and CDR2 (germline): LGHDT, YNNKEL (reference sequence). The length of the CDR3 is 13 residues. Trimming took 4 bases from V and 7 from J, leaving 13 bases between them. CDR3 amino acids: CASSLKQDVEAFF. As DNA, the CDR3 is TGTGCCAGCAGCCTAAAACAGGACGTTGAAGCTTTCTTT.

The CDR3 here is CATSDQREVFRVETQYF. CDR3 DNA sequence: TGTGCCACCAGTGATCAGCGGGAGGTATTCCGCGTAGAGACCCAGTACTTC. This chain joins TRBV24-1 and TRBJ2-5; the match to TRBD2 covers 9 bases. V shed 3 bases, J shed 4 bases, and the junction held 11 bases outside the gene matches. This CDR3 comprises 17 residues. Germline CDR1 is KGHDR and CDR2 is SFDVKD.

V and J are TRBV7-6 and TRBJ1-1; TRBD1 aligns across 7 bases. The CDR3 is made up of 16 amino acids. In germline, CDR1 is SGHVS, CDR2 FNYEAQ. V lost 4 bases and J lost 1; bases outside the gene matches: 9. In DNA form, the CDR3 reads TGTGCCAGCAGCTCCCCGGAGGGGGCGTGGAACACTGAAGCTTTCTTT. It encodes CASSSPEGAWNTEAFF.

This chain uses TRBV29-1 with TRBJ1-4; D is perhaps TRBD1 (5 bases). The CDR3 is made up of 12 amino acids. V was cut by 5 bases and J by 6 bases, with 10 bases left in between. Germline CDR1 is SQVTM and CDR2 is ANQGSEA. CDR3 sequence reads: CSVLGGDEKLFF. DNA for the CDR3: TGCAGCGTTCTCGGAGGGGATGAAAAACTGTTTTTT.

The CDR3 is CAISETSGGASSYEQYF. In DNA, the CDR3 is TGTGCCATCAGTGAAACTAGCGGGGGAGCAAGCTCCTACGAGCAGTACTTC. The chain links TRBV10-3 to TRBJ2-7; 11 bases fit TRBD2. The ends lost 3 bases at V and 0 bases at J; junction bases unmatched: 7. The CDR3 extends over 17 amino acids. Germline V lookup: CDR1 ENHRY, CDR2 SYGVKD.

This clone was seen at least ten times. This sequence joins TRBV5-4 and TRBJ1-1; 11 bases map to TRBD1. The germline gives CDR1 SGHNT, CDR2 YYREEE (reference sequence). J was trimmed by 1 base and V by 4 bases; bases with no gene match: 6. CDR3 length equals 16 residues. Written as DNA, the CDR3 is TGTGCCAGCAGCCCCGGGACAGGGGGGACGAACACTGAAGCTTTCTTT. Translation: CASSPGTGGTNTEAFF.

This rearrangement joins TRBV20-1 to TRBJ2-7; perhaps TRBD1 as D (6 bases). CDR3 size: 13 residues. V lost 3 bases and J lost 4, with 13 bases in between. Germline V gene data show CDR1 as DFQATT and CDR2 as SNEGSKA (reference sequence). CDR3 protein: CSASQGRAYEQYF. The DNA for the CDR3 is TGCAGTGCTAGTCAGGGGCGAGCTTACGAGCAGTACTTC.

Regarding this clone: This specimen includes other DNA sequences encoding the same CDR3. The CDR3 nucleotides are TGTGCCAGCTCACCTGGACAGAATCAGCCCCAGCATTTT. Translating it yields CASSPGQNQPQHF. V and J are TRBV18 and TRBJ1-5, with D tentatively TRBD1 (6 bases). The CDR3 runs 13 residues. The germline gives CDR1 KGHSH, CDR2 LQKENI. The V and J ends lost 3 bases and 4 bases respectively, with 7 bases between them.